These 16 T cell receptor beta chains originate from one sample sequenced in a study of T cell repertoires in cytomegalovirus infection. TCRdb re-called the reads with MiXCR, one entry per CDR3 protein. The sample records roughly 300,000 distinct CDR3 sequences, about 26% being singletons. Material for sequencing was PBMCs. These receptors were collected from a human donor in good health (CMV status not recorded). Some clones in this sample may be carry-over from other donors' samples.

The chain joins TRBV11-3 to TRBJ2-7, with 8 bases identical to TRBD2. The CDR3 has 15 amino acids. In germline, CDR1 is SGHNT, CDR2 YENEEA. V lost 0 bases to trimming and J lost 4 bases; unmatched junction nucleotides: 5. CDR3 sequence reads: CASSLETSALYEQYF. DNA for the CDR3: TGTGCCAGCAGCTTAGAGACTAGCGCATTGTACGAGCAGTACTTC. The variable domain in full, completed from reference TRBV11-3 and TRBJ2-7, reads EAGVVQSPRYKIIEKKQPVAFWCNPISGHNTLYWYLQNLGQGPELLIRYENEEAVDDSQLPKDRFSAERLKGVDSTLKIQPAELGDSAVYLCASSLETSALYEQYFGPGTRLTVT.

This chain joins TRBV28 and TRBJ2-5; no clear D. V was cut by 8 bases and J by 5 bases, with 12 bases left in between. This CDR3 is 12 amino acids long. CDR1 is MDHEN, CDR2 SYDVKM, per germline. CDR3 region: CASRASWETQYF. DNA for the CDR3: TGTGCCAGCCGGGCCTCATGGGAGACCCAGTACTTC.

This clonotype has a handful of counts. Given the absence of the conserved phenylalanine or tryptophan at the CDR3 end, a read error is likely. The DNA is left out, because the CDR3 cannot be placed on it with certainty; the CDR3 is given as TCRdb lists it. This rearrangement joins TRBV4-1 to TRBJ2-1. The CDR3 contains 8 residues when both ends are counted. Per germline, CDR1 MGHRA and CDR2 YSYEKL. The CDR3 is CASSQDGL.

The chain uses TRBV12-3 or TRBV12-4 and TRBJ1-6, with 10 positions matching TRBD1. The CDR3 sequence is 15 residues long. The ends lost 6 bases at V and 7 bases at J; junction bases unmatched: 6. CDR3 protein: CASRGGDRGNSPLHF. For the CDR3, the DNA is TGTGCCAGCAGGGGGGGGGACAGGGGAAATTCACCCCTCCACTTT.

This clonotype occurred many times. The gene calls are TRBV28 and TRBJ1-2; 10 bases agree with TRBD1. The CDR3 runs to 13 residues. The germline V gene has CDR1 MDHEN and CDR2 SYDVKM. Losses at the gene ends were 6 bases for V and 8 bases for J; bases not matched to a gene: 6. The CDR3 DNA is TGTGCCAGCAGGGCGATGGGACAGGGGGGCTACACCTTC. The encoded protein is CASRAMGQGGYTF.

The chain employs TRBV29-1 and TRBJ2-7; D is unclear. The CDR3 consists of 12 residues. With 4 bases removed from V and 1 base from J, the gap between germline ends came to 8 bases. Germline loops: CDR1 SQVTM, CDR2 ANQGSEA. CDR3 DNA sequence: TGCAGCGTTGGGACCGCATCCTACGAGCAGTACTTC. Its protein product is CSVGTASYEQYF.

This chain connects TRBV19 to TRBJ2-2, with 7 bases identical to TRBD1. The CDR3 totals 15 residues. Per germline, CDR1 LNHDA and CDR2 SQIVND (reference sequence). The V and J ends lost 5 bases and 6 bases, in that order; junction bases with no gene match: 9. CDR3 sequence (DNA): TGTGCCAGTAGTTCTACAACAGGGGTCCCCGGGGAGCTGTTTTTT. Residues: CASSSTTGVPGELFF.

The rearrangement links TRBV14 to TRBJ2-1, with D unresolved. Trimming stripped 1 base from V and 0 bases from J, with 10 bases between. This CDR3 has 16 amino acids. Germline lookup yields CDR1 SGHDN and CDR2 FVKESK. The CDR3 sequence is CASSQVGVNSYNEQFF. In nucleotides, the CDR3 is TGTGCCAGCAGCCAAGTAGGCGTTAACTCCTACAATGAGCAGTTCTTC.

This chain's CDR3 is CAPYRGRAAGANVLTF. The CDR3 DNA follows: TGTGCCCCCTATCGAGGGCGCGCGGCTGGGGCCAACGTCCTGACTTTC. The rearrangement uses TRBV6-5 and TRBJ2-6; possibly TRBD2 for D (5 bases). This CDR3 comprises 16 residues. The germline V gene encodes CDR1 MNHEY and CDR2 SVGAGI. Trimming removed 11 bases at V and 2 bases at J, with 19 bases between.

This clonotype turned up a few times. The chain carries TRBV6-2 or TRBV6-3 and TRBJ1-1; 7 bases align to TRBD1. The CDR3 contains 14 residues. Germline values: CDR1 MNHEY, CDR2 SVGEGT. V shed 8 bases, J shed 6 bases, and the junction held 12 bases outside the gene matches. DNA of the CDR3: TGTGCCAGCTCCCCAGGGGGGGGAGGACCTGAAGCTTTCTTT. Protein: CASSPGGGGPEAFF.

This clonotype turned up a few times. The chain recombines TRBV19 with TRBJ2-5, with D uncertain. V was shortened by 6 bases and J by 5 bases, with 13 bases between the two germline ends. Germline V gives CDR1 LNHDA, CDR2 SQIVND (reference sequence). This CDR3 is built from 13 residues. CDR3: CASRSHGGETQYF. DNA for the CDR3: TGTGCCAGTAGGTCCCATGGCGGTGAGACCCAGTACTTC.

The gene calls are TRBV28 and TRBJ2-7; 9 positions match TRBD2. CDR3 length: 14 amino acids. Germline trimming cut 6 bases from V and 3 bases from J; bases unmatched to any gene: 6. Germline V gives CDR1 MDHEN, CDR2 SYDVKM. The chain's CDR3 is CASRLAGAVYEQYF. CDR3 nucleotides: TGTGCCAGCAGGTTAGCGGGAGCAGTCTACGAGCAGTACTTC.

The V call is TRBV5-5, the J call TRBJ2-6; TRBD1 agrees at 8 bases. The CDR3 is 15 residues long. Trimming removed 7 bases from V and 8 bases from J; junction bases left unmatched: 11. Germline V gene data show CDR1 as SGHKS and CDR2 as YYEKEE (reference sequence). In DNA form, the CDR3 reads TGTGCCAGCCGGACAGGGCCTCTCTCGACCAACGTCCTGACTTTC. The encoded protein is CASRTGPLSTNVLTF.

CDR3 sequence: CASGSYNEQFF. DNA of the CDR3: TGTGCCAGCGGATCCTACAATGAGCAGTTCTTC. This chain uses TRBV27 with TRBJ2-1; no definite D call. CDR1 is MNHEY and CDR2 is SMNVEV in the germline V gene (reference sequence). The ends were cut back, 8 bases at V and 1 base at J, with 3 bases in the middle. The CDR3 runs 11 residues.

This clonotype turned up a few times. The gene calls are TRBV15 and TRBJ1-5; D gene ambiguous. This CDR3 has 12 residues. Trimming left V 3 bases short and J 6 bases short, with 6 bases between. Germline V gene lookup returns CDR1 LNHNV and CDR2 YYDKDF (reference sequence). This CDR3 is CATSSPSQPQHF. CDR3 nucleotides: TGTGCCACCAGCAGTCCCTCTCAGCCCCAGCATTTT.

The rearrangement links TRBV20-1 to TRBJ2-7, with a possible D match to TRBD2 (5 bases). CDR1 is DFQATT, CDR2 SNEGSKA, per germline (reference sequence). The CDR3 is 12 residues long. V was shortened by 6 bases and J by 0 bases, with 9 bases between the two germline ends. The CDR3 here is CSATTNSYEQYF. The CDR3 DNA sequence: TGCAGTGCCACGACTAACTCCTACGAGCAGTACTTC.